This passage covers 28 T cell receptor beta chains from one sample sequenced in a study of blood T cells in healthy people across ages. Primed by a sample-barcoded 5' primer and a J-beta primer mix, a second PCR proceeded for roughly 7 to 12 cycles. One entry per CDR3 protein results from TCRdb running MiXCR on the 5' RACE reads. Of roughly 1,500,000 distinct CDR3 sequences listed, 40% to 50% are singletons. The source material was blood. These receptors were collected from a woman between 18 and 30 years old in good health.

This clonotype was observed at least ten times. The CDR3, as DNA: TGTGCCAGCAGCTTAGGGTGGGATACGCAGTATTTT. This encodes CASSLGWDTQYF. This chain joins TRBV7-9 and TRBJ2-3; no firm D call. Germline CDR1 reads SEHNR; CDR2 reads FQNEAQ (reference sequence). The CDR3 has 12 amino acids. Trimming pared 1 base from V and 6 bases from J, leaving 5 bases between.

Only a few counts were recorded for this clonotype. The chain couples TRBV5-1 to TRBJ1-2; maybe TRBD1 (6 bases). The CDR3 is made up of 15 amino acids. CDR1 is SGHRS and CDR2 is YFSETQ in the germline V gene. V gave up 2 bases and J gave up 5 bases, with 16 bases separating them. Here the CDR3 DNA reads TGCGCCAGCAGCTTCGGGGGAACGGGGGCGTATGGCTACACCTTC. This gives the protein CASSFGGTGAYGYTF.

This clonotype was seen only a few times. This chain joins TRBV29-1 and TRBJ2-1, with D possibly being TRBD2 (6 bases). Germline CDR1 reads SQVTM; CDR2 reads ANQGSEA. The ends were cut back, 3 bases at V and 7 bases at J, with 10 bases in the middle. The CDR3 consists of 12 residues. The CDR3 DNA reads as TGCAGCGTTGATGCAGGGAGGAATGAGCAGTTCTTC. Encoded protein: CSVDAGRNEQFF.

V and J are TRBV12-3 or TRBV12-4 and TRBJ1-6; a possible D gene is TRBD1 (5 bases). The CDR3 runs to 13 residues. Trimming stripped 6 bases from V and 7 bases from J, with 10 bases between. This CDR3 reads CASRFGDNSPLHF. CDR3 DNA sequence: TGTGCCAGCAGGTTCGGGGACAATTCACCCCTCCACTTT.

Concerning this clonotype: One end of the junction is discordant with germline, which a read error may explain. The V gene is TRBV5-1, the J gene TRBJ2-7; the match to TRBD2 covers 11 bases. Germline CDR1 reads SGHRS; CDR2 reads YFSETQ. The CDR3 loop spans 16 amino acids. The CDR3 DNA sequence: TGCGCCGGCAGCCCCACGGGAGCTAGCGGGAGGTACGAGCAGTACTTC. Translation gives CAGSPTGASGRYEQYF.

This clonotype has just a few counts. The V call is TRBV29-1, the J call TRBJ2-7; possible D gene TRBD1, 8 bases. The CDR3 length is 15 residues. Trimming shortened V by 6 bases and J by 2 bases, and 20 bases separated the two germline ends. CDR1 is SQVTM and CDR2 is ANQGSEA in the germline V gene. CDR3 in DNA: TGCAGCGTGCCCGGACAGGGCGGGGGACCCTACGAGCAGTACTTC. As protein: CSVPGQGGGPYEQYF.

The CDR3 DNA reads TGCGCCAGCAGCTTAAAAGGGGGCCTTACTGAAGCTTTCTTT. Translated: CASSLKGGLTEAFF. The chain recombines TRBV5-1 with TRBJ1-1; 7 bases match TRBD1. J lost 5 bases, V lost 2 bases, and 6 bases had no gene match. Per germline, CDR1 SGHRS and CDR2 YFSETQ. This CDR3 contains 14 residues.

Turning to this clonotype: A much larger clone is a single base away; this may be a read error. The rearrangement links TRBV10-3 to TRBJ1-2; 7 bases map to TRBD1. The CDR3 sequence is 15 residues long. J gave up 6 bases and V 4 bases, and 11 bases lay outside the gene matches. Looked up from germline, CDR1 is ENHRY and CDR2 is SYGVKD. The CDR3 region is CAISGVGQEQNGYTF. The CDR3 DNA reads as TGTGCCATCAGTGGGGTTGGACAGGAACAGAATGGCTACACCTTC.

The genes are TRBV4-1 and TRBJ2-7; either TRBD1 or TRBD2 may fit D (5 bases each). This CDR3 region has 15 residues. CDR1 is MGHRA, CDR2 YSYEKL, per germline. The V end lost 8 bases, the J end lost 3 bases, and 20 bases lay between the germline ends. DNA for the CDR3: TGCGCCAGCGGGACGTTGGGGACCGGAGGCTACGAGCAGTACTTC. Its translation is CASGTLGTGGYEQYF.

This chain links TRBV28 with TRBJ2-7; 9 bases map to TRBD2. After removal of 5 bases from V and 7 bases from J, the junction contained 6 bases not matched to a gene. The CDR3 runs to 13 residues. Germline CDR1 MDHEN, CDR2 SYDVKM. CDR3 amino acids: CASSGGGVGEQYF. The CDR3 DNA reads as TGTGCCAGCAGTGGCGGGGGGGTAGGGGAGCAGTACTTC. The full variable domain, rest sourced from reference TRBV28 and TRBJ2-7, is DVKVTQSSRYLVKRTGEKVFLECVQDMDHENMFWYRQDPGLGLRLIYFSYDVKMKEKGDIPEGYSVSREKKERFSLILESASTNQTSMYLCASSGGGVGEQYFGPGTRLTVT.

The chain combines TRBV3-1 with TRBJ2-2, with a tentative D call TRBD2 (7 bases). Germline V gives CDR1 LGHDT, CDR2 YNNKEL (reference sequence). With 6 bases removed from V and 5 bases from J, the gap between germline ends came to 16 bases. CDR3 length: 15 amino acids. DNA for the CDR3: TGTGCCAGCAGTCGCCGGACAGCGGGGACCGGGGAGCTGTTTTTT. Protein: CASSRRTAGTGELFF.

This clonotype was counted only a few times. The rearrangement uses TRBV20-1 and TRBJ2-3; 10 nucleotides agree with TRBD1. The V segment lost 7 bases and the J segment 0 bases; nucleotides outside the gene matches: 10. This CDR3 has 16 residues. The germline V gene encodes CDR1 DFQATT and CDR2 SNEGSKA (reference sequence). The DNA of the CDR3 is TGCAGTGAAGGGACAGGGGTTCTCTCTAGCACAGATACGCAGTATTTT. Translating gives CSEGTGVLSSTDTQYF.

This chain connects TRBV7-9 to TRBJ2-7, with D possibly called TRBD1 or TRBD2 (5 bases each). V lost 2 bases, J lost 6 bases, and 11 bases lay in between. This CDR3 contains 13 residues. CDR1 and CDR2 from the germline V gene are SEHNR and FQNEAQ (reference sequence). The CDR3 sequence: CASSLRDPGEQYF. The CDR3 bases are TGTGCCAGCAGCTTACGGGACCCGGGCGAGCAGTACTTC.

The sample holds a few counts of this clonotype. The rearrangement links TRBV20-1 to TRBJ1-2; 10 bases are shared with TRBD1. After removal of 0 bases from V and 6 bases from J, the junction contained 7 bases not matched to a gene. The CDR3 totals 15 residues. Germline values: CDR1 DFQATT, CDR2 SNEGSKA (reference sequence). The CDR3 DNA is TGCAGTGCTAGAGACCGGGACAGGGGAGAGAATGGCTACACCTTC. Protein sequence: CSARDRDRGENGYTF.

In its sample, this clonotype was seen a few times. J is TRBJ1-2 and V is TRBV29-1; no reliable D call. The CDR3 loop spans 16 amino acids. Trimming pared 2 bases from V and 7 bases from J, leaving 23 bases between. CDR1 and CDR2 (germline): SQVTM, ANQGSEA. The CDR3 reads CSVEIAAKEIQAGYTF. CDR3 bases: TGCAGCGTTGAAATCGCCGCCAAAGAAATCCAGGCTGGCTACACCTTC.

This clonotype occurred once. V usage is TRBV3-1 and J usage is TRBJ2-3; TRBD2 matches 14 bases. The CDR3 is made up of 17 amino acids. Germline CDR1 and CDR2: LGHDT and YNNKEL (reference sequence). The junction had 11 bases not matched to a gene; V was cut back by 5 bases and J by 7 bases. The CDR3 sequence is CASSKTGLAGGRNTQYF. The DNA of the CDR3 is TGTGCCAGCAGCAAAACCGGACTAGCGGGAGGCAGGAATACGCAGTATTTT.

The chain joins TRBV21-1 to TRBJ2-3; the D call TRBD2 from the table was never checked on the DNA. TRBV21-1 is marked as a pseudogene. The CDR3 is made up of 17 amino acids. The CDR3 DNA is TGTGCCAGCAGTACTTCCGGACTAGCTGATAGCACAGATACGCAGTATTTT. Translating gives CASSTSGLADSTDTQYF.

This sequence joins TRBV20-1 and TRBJ2-1; TRBD2 might be the D (5 bases). Germline CDR1 DFQATT, CDR2 SNEGSKA (reference sequence). V lost 2 bases and J lost 3, with 26 bases in between. The CDR3 contains 19 residues. The CDR3 region has the DNA TGCAGTGCTAGAAGCGGCGGAGGCCGGGTTAGCGACGACTACAATGAGCAGTTCTTC. Amino acid sequence: CSARSGGGRVSDDYNEQFF.

The rearrangement links TRBV9 to TRBJ2-5; 14 positions agree with TRBD2. Germline loops: CDR1 SGDLS, CDR2 YYNGEE. Losses at the gene ends were 0 bases for V and 2 bases for J; bases not matched to a gene: 3. The CDR3 sequence is 17 residues long. The DNA for the CDR3 is TGTGCCAGCAGCGTAGGGGGACTAGCGGGGGATCAAGAGACCCAGTACTTC. Translating it yields CASSVGGLAGDQETQYF.

The CDR3, as DNA: TGCAGTGCGCCCGAGCGGGGAGGCTACACCTTC. This translates into CSAPERGGYTF. The chain carries TRBV20-1 and TRBJ1-2; D not resolved. The CDR3 covers 11 residues. Trimming shortened V by 6 bases and J by 8 bases, and 13 bases separated the two germline ends. Looked up from germline, CDR1 is DFQATT and CDR2 is SNEGSKA (reference sequence).

This clonotype was recorded a few times. The chain carries TRBV20-1 and TRBJ2-7, with a tentative D call TRBD2 (7 bases). The V and J ends lost 6 bases and 6 bases respectively, with 18 bases between them. The CDR3 runs to 13 residues. Germline V CDR1 and CDR2: DFQATT, SNEGSKA (reference sequence). The CDR3 here is CSAPGPGGFEQYF. The CDR3 bases are TGCAGTGCGCCAGGTCCGGGGGGCTTCGAGCAGTACTTC.

Only a few counts were recorded for this clonotype. The chain combines TRBV20-1 with TRBJ2-7; 8 nucleotides align to TRBD2. This CDR3 comprises 14 residues. J lost 3 bases, V lost 6 bases, and 10 bases had no gene match. Germline V lookup: CDR1 DFQATT, CDR2 SNEGSKA (reference sequence). The CDR3 protein is CSATGTRVRYEQYF. DNA for the CDR3: TGCAGTGCCACCGGGACTAGAGTCCGCTACGAGCAGTACTTC.

This clonotype was found many times. One junction end does not reproduce the germline sequence, and a read error may be involved. The chain recombines TRBV27 with TRBJ2-7; 8 bases match TRBD1. This CDR3 spans 16 amino acids. The germline CDR1 and CDR2 sequences are MNHEY and SMNVEV (reference sequence). For the CDR3, the DNA is TGCGCCAGCAGCTTGGCCGGGACAGGTCCGTCCTACGAGCAGTACTTC. Encoded protein: CASSLAGTGPSYEQYF.

V and J are TRBV3-1 and TRBJ2-1, with a possible D match to TRBD1 (6 bases). Per the germline V gene, CDR1 is LGHDT and CDR2 is YNNKEL (reference sequence). Between the trimmed V and J ends, which lost 3 bases and 2 bases, there was a span of 17 bases. The CDR3 consists of 17 residues. CDR3 protein: CASSHLRAGVTYNEQFF. Written as DNA, the CDR3 is TGTGCCAGCAGCCATCTCCGTGCAGGGGTCACCTACAATGAGCAGTTCTTC.

This clonotype was found a few times. This sequence joins TRBV6-6 and TRBJ1-2; perhaps TRBD1 as D (5 bases). CDR1 MNHNY and CDR2 SVGAGI come from the germline V gene (reference sequence). This CDR3 contains 16 residues. Trimming removed 2 bases from V and 4 bases from J, with 17 bases in between. The CDR3 region is CASSYPPGQGSYGYTF. The CDR3 DNA sequence: TGTGCCAGCAGTTACCCCCCGGGGCAGGGAAGCTATGGCTACACCTTC.

The J gene is TRBJ2-7, the V gene TRBV5-5; the D gene is possibly TRBD2 (6 bases). The germline V gene encodes CDR1 SGHKS and CDR2 YYEKEE (reference sequence). CDR3 length equals 16 residues. The V end was cut by 1 base, the J end by 0 bases, with 14 bases between. In DNA, the CDR3 is TGTGCCAGCAGCTTGAGTGGTAGCGGATTCTCCTACGAGCAGTACTTC. Residues: CASSLSGSGFSYEQYF.

The V and J genes are TRBV20-1 and TRBJ1-2, with D perhaps TRBD1 (5 bases). Trimming left V 1 base short and J 7 bases short, with 16 bases between. Germline values: CDR1 DFQATT, CDR2 SNEGSKA (reference sequence). This CDR3 contains 14 residues. The CDR3 is CSARVGGFSSGYTF. The CDR3 coding sequence is TGCAGTGCTAGAGTGGGGGGATTCTCCTCTGGCTACACCTTC.

The chain has TRBV28 and TRBJ1-2, with a possible D match to TRBD1 (6 bases). The length of the CDR3 is 14 residues. V lost 6 bases and J 5 bases, leaving 16 bases between the germline ends. CDR1 is MDHEN and CDR2 is SYDVKM in the germline V gene. This CDR3 reads CASSTVDRPYGYTF. As DNA, the CDR3 is TGTGCCAGCAGCACCGTGGACAGACCATATGGCTACACCTTC.